The TCR beta chain under discussion was sequenced for a study of cytomegalovirus exposure and HLA in healthy donors. PCR primers comprised 60 Vbeta and 13 Jbeta primers. The protocol was immunoSEQ multiplex PCR, while the TCRdb copy is restricted to in-frame clones and leaves out a portion. Of 85,000 to 130,000 clones listed, approximately 76% were seen once; the top ten hold approximately 5%. This clone was recorded a few times. The CDR3 is 14 amino acids. Germline V gene data show CDR1 as MDHEN and CDR2 as SYDVKM. With 6 bases clipped from V and 5 bases from J, the junction kept 9 bases outside the gene matches.

The source material was PBMCs. The TCR sequence derives from a woman aged 18-35 years in good health and CMV-seropositive. The genes are TRBV28 and TRBJ2-7; 8 positions agree with TRBD2. CDR3 sequence: CASRIAGSHNEQYF. CDR3 bases: TGTGCCAGCAGAATAGCGGGAAGCCACAACGAGCAGTACTTC.